This T cell receptor (beta chain) comes out of a study of blood T cell repertoires in COVID-19. Across the study: Sample material is recorded as cDNA or gDNA derived from T cells, B-cell-depleted T cells, or PBMCs.

As handled by the study authors: Estimated nucleated cell counts came from reference gene primer amplification. Clones were sequenced by immunoSEQ multiplex PCR, and TCRdb holds only the in-frame ones, with some missing. V, J and clone size derive from that table, while D and trimming were established from the DNA sequence. Of 250,000 to 300,000 clones detected, roughly 89% appear once; the ten largest clones hold roughly 2.1%. Per the germline V gene, CDR1 is LNHDA and CDR2 is SQIVND (reference sequence). The CDR3 runs 18 residues. After removal of 5 bases from V and 4 bases from J, the junction contained 14 bases not matched to a gene.

The chain couples TRBV19 to TRBJ2-3; TRBD2 matches 11 bases. The clonotype comes from a man in his fifties or sixties with acute or convalescent COVID-19. Sequencing used peripheral blood. DNA for the CDR3: TGTGCCAGTAGTCGACGGGACGAGACTAGCGGGGTAGCAGATACGCAGTATTTT. Translated: CASSRRDETSGVADTQYF.